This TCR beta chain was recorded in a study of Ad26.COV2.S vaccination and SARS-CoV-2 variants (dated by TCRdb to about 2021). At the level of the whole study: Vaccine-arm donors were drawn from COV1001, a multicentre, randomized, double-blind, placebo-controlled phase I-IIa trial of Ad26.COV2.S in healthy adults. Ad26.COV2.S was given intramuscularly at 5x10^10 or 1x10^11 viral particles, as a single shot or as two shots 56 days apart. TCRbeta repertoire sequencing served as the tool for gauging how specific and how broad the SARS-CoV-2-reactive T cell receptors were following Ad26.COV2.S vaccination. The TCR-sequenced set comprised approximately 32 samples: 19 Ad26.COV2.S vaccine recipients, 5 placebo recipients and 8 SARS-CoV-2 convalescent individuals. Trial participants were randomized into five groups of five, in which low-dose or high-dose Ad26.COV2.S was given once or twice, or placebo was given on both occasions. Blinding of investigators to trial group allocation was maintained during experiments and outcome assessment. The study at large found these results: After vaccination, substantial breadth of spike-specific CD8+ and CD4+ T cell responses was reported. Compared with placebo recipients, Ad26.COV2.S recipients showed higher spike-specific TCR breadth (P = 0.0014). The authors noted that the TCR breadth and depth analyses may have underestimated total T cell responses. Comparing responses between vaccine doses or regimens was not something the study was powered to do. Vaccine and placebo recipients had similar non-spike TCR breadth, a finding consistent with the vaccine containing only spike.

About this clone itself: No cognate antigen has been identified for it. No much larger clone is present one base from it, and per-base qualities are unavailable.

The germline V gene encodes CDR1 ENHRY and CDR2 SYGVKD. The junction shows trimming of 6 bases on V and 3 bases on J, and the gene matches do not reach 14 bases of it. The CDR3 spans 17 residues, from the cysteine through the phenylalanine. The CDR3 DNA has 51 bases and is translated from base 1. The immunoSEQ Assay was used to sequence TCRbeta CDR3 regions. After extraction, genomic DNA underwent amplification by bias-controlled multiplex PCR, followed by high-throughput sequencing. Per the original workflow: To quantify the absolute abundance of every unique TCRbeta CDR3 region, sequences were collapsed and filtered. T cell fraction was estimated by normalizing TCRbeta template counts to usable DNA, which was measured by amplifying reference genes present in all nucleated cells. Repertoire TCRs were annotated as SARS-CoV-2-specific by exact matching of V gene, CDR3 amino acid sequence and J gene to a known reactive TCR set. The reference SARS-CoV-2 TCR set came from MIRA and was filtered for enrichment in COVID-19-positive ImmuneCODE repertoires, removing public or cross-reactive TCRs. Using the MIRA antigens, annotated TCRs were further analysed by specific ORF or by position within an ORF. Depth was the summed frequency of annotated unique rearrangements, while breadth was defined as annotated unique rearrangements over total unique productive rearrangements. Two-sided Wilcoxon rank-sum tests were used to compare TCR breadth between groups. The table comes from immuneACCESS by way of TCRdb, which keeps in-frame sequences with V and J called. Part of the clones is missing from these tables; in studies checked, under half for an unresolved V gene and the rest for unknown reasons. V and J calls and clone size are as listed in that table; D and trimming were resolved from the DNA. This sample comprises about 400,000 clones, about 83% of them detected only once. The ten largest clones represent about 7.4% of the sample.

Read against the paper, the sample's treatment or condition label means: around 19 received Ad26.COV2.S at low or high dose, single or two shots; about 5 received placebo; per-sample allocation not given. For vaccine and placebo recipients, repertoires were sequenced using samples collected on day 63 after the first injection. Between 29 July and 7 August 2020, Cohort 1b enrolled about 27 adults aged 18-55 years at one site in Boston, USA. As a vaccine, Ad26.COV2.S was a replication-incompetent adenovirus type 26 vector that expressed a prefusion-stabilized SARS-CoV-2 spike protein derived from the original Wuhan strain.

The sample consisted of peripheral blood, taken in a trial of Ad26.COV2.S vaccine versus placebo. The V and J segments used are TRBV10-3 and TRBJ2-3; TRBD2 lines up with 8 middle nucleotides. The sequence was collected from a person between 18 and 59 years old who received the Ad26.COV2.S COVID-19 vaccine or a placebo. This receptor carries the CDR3 CAISPLAGVAGTDTQYF. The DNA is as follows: TGTGCCATCAGCCCCCTGGCGGGAGTAGCGGGAACAGATACGCAGTATTTT.